What follows are 16 T cell receptor beta chains derived from one specimen sequenced in a study of shared clonotypes between healthy human individuals. Naive CD8 cells comprised CD45RO-negative, CCR7-positively selected cells, excluding terminally differentiated effector memory CD45RA+ cells. Profiled with immunoSEQ multiplex PCR; TCRdb holds only in-frame clones, not every one. The sample holds 2 million to 2.5 million clones, under 95% seen once. The sequenced sample was naive CD8+ T cells from PBMCs. These receptors originate from a young man in good health. Some clones in this sample may be carry-over from other donors' samples.

The chain couples TRBV9 to TRBJ2-5; the match to TRBD2 covers 11 bases. Germline-derived CDR1 and CDR2 are SGDLS and YYNGEE. This CDR3 contains 16 residues. V lost 0 bases and J lost 5; bases outside the gene matches: 6. The CDR3 region is CASSVELAGGRETQYF. The CDR3 DNA follows: TGTGCCAGCAGCGTAGAGCTAGCGGGAGGTAGGGAGACCCAGTACTTC. Supplemented by reference TRBV9 and TRBJ2-5, the full variable domain reads DSGVTQTPKHLITATGQRVTLRCSPRSGDLSVYWYQQSLDQGLQFLIQYYNGEERAKGNILERFSAQQFPDLHSELNLSSLELGDSALYFCASSVELAGGRETQYFGPGTRLLVL.

This clone was counted a single time. This CDR3 is also generated by other DNA sequences in the sample. This rearrangement joins TRBV9 to TRBJ2-5; D remains unclear. V was clipped by 0 bases and J by 5 bases, with 5 bases between them. Germline lookup yields CDR1 SGDLS and CDR2 YYNGEE. The CDR3 contains 12 residues. The CDR3 DNA reads as TGTGCCAGCAGCGTAGTCGGGGAGACCCAGTACTTC. Its protein is CASSVVGETQYF. Full variable domain (rest looked up from reference TRBV9 and TRBJ2-5): DSGVTQTPKHLITATGQRVTLRCSPRSGDLSVYWYQQSLDQGLQFLIQYYNGEERAKGNILERFSAQQFPDLHSELNLSSLELGDSALYFCASSVVGETQYFGPGTRLLVL.

The V gene is TRBV11-2, the J gene TRBJ2-7; D uncertain. CDR1 and CDR2 from the germline V gene are SGHAT and FQNNGV. The CDR3 length is 15 residues. The V and J ends lost 1 base and 2 bases respectively, with 12 bases between them. CDR3 sequence reads: CASSLGAANTYEQYF. Written as DNA, the CDR3 is TGTGCCAGCAGCTTAGGCGCAGCGAACACCTACGAGCAGTACTTC.

The CDR3, as DNA: TGCAGCGTTGAAGCTGGACTAGCGGACTCCTACAATGAGCAGTTCTTC. Residues: CSVEAGLADSYNEQFF. The chain joins TRBV29-1 to TRBJ2-1; 10 bases map to TRBD2. Germline CDR1 reads SQVTM; CDR2 reads ANQGSEA. The CDR3 loop spans 16 amino acids. Trimming took 1 base from V and 0 from J; bases not matched to a gene: 3.

The chain links TRBV11-2 to TRBJ1-4; TRBD1 matches at 10 bases. V shed 3 bases and J 11 bases; nucleotides not matched to a gene: 18. The CDR3 loop spans 18 amino acids. Germline V gives CDR1 SGHAT, CDR2 FQNNGV. Here the CDR3 reads CASSLADYGTGDPRKLFF. CDR3 coding DNA: TGTGCCAGCAGCTTGGCCGACTACGGGACAGGGGATCCGAGGAAACTGTTTTTT.

This clone was picked up one time. J is TRBJ1-1 and V is TRBV19; D may be TRBD1 (5 bases). The length of the CDR3 is 13 residues. Germline lookup yields CDR1 LNHDA and CDR2 SQIVND (reference sequence). The germline V and J ends were trimmed by 5 bases and 4 bases, with 11 bases remaining between them. The CDR3 protein is CASSWGVATEAFF. In nucleotides, the CDR3 is TGTGCCAGTAGTTGGGGGGTTGCCACTGAAGCTTTCTTT.

This clone was observed a single time. The chain links TRBV5-4 to TRBJ2-5, with 8 positions matching TRBD1. The CDR3 loop spans 14 amino acids. Germline V gene sequence: CDR1 SGHNT, CDR2 YYREEE (reference sequence). Trimming took 2 bases from V and 1 from J; bases not matched to a gene: 1. The CDR3 loop is CASSFDRGQETQYF. DNA of the CDR3: TGTGCCAGCAGCTTTGACAGGGGCCAAGAGACCCAGTACTTC. The full variable domain, completed using reference TRBV5-4 and TRBJ2-5, is ETGVTQSPTHLIKTRGQQVTLRCSSQSGHNTVSWYQQALGQGPQFIFQYYREEENGRGNFPPRFSGLQFPNYSSELNVNALELDDSALYLCASSFDRGQETQYFGPGTRLLVL.

This clone has only one observation. This rearrangement joins TRBV19 to TRBJ1-5; D gene ambiguous. The V and J ends lost 4 bases and 0 bases respectively, with 7 bases between them. The CDR3 spans 14 residues. Germline CDR1 LNHDA, CDR2 SQIVND (reference sequence). The CDR3 region has the DNA TGTGCCAGTAGTAGCTACCATAGCAATCAGCCCCAGCATTTT. Translation: CASSSYHSNQPQHF.

The J gene is TRBJ2-5, the V gene TRBV30, with 7 bases identical to TRBD1. The germline V gene encodes CDR1 GTSNPN and CDR2 SVGIG (reference sequence). The CDR3 totals 14 residues. V shed 0 bases, J shed 3 bases, and the junction held 4 bases outside the gene matches. The CDR3 nucleotides are TGTGCCTGGAGTGTAGGACAGGAGGAAGAGACCCAGTACTTC. Protein: CAWSVGQEEETQYF.

This chain links TRBV4-2 with TRBJ2-1; TRBD2 aligns across 9 bases. With V trimmed by 1 base and J by 4 bases, 8 bases remained unmatched. The CDR3 loop spans 17 amino acids. Germline CDR1 LGHNA, CDR2 YNFKEQ. CDR3 in amino acids: CASSQVGASGRYNEQFF. The CDR3 DNA sequence: TGTGCCAGCAGCCAAGTAGGGGCGAGCGGGAGGTACAATGAGCAGTTCTTC.

The J gene is TRBJ2-6, the V gene TRBV9; D not certain. Trimming shortened V by 7 bases and J by 10 bases, and 12 bases separated the two germline ends. Germline CDR1 SGDLS, CDR2 YYNGEE. The CDR3 extends over 12 amino acids. CDR3 region: CASASLRNVLTF. The DNA for the CDR3 is TGTGCCAGCGCGAGCTTAAGGAACGTCCTGACTTTC.

The V call is TRBV6-1, the J call TRBJ2-1; the D is unclear. The V end was cut by 1 base, the J end by 6 bases, with 7 bases between. The CDR3 is made up of 13 amino acids. Germline-derived CDR1 and CDR2 are MNHNS and SASEGT. The CDR3 region is CASSEGAVNEQFF. The CDR3 DNA follows: TGTGCCAGCAGTGAAGGGGCTGTCAATGAGCAGTTCTTC.

The chain is built from TRBV27 and TRBJ2-1; 8 positions agree with TRBD2. Germline-derived CDR1 and CDR2 are MNHEY and SMNVEV (reference sequence). Trimming removed 5 bases from V and 4 bases from J; junction bases left unmatched: 10. The CDR3 contains 16 residues. CDR3 sequence (DNA): TGTGCCAGCAGTCTCCCAACTAGCGGAGGATACAATGAGCAGTTCTTC. Translation gives CASSLPTSGGYNEQFF.

The CDR3 loop reads CASSPPDRGKLFF. The CDR3 nucleotides are TGTGCCAGCAGCCCCCCCGACAGGGGAAAACTGTTTTTT. This chain joins TRBV9 and TRBJ1-4, with TRBD1 matching 8 bases. The CDR3 is 13 amino acids. Germline trimming cut 4 bases from V and 10 bases from J; bases unmatched to any gene: 6. Germline lookup yields CDR1 SGDLS and CDR2 YYNGEE.

The chain uses TRBV13 and TRBJ2-5; 9 nucleotides align to TRBD2. Germline V gene lookup returns CDR1 PRHDT and CDR2 FYEKMQ (reference sequence). Germline trimming cut 5 bases from V and 5 bases from J; bases unmatched to any gene: 9. This CDR3 has 15 residues. The DNA for the CDR3 is TGTGCCAGCAGCAAAAATTTAGCGGGAGTTGAGACCCAGTACTTC. This encodes CASSKNLAGVETQYF.

The rearrangement uses TRBV9 and TRBJ2-7; TRBD2 matches at 10 bases. Germline CDR1 is SGDLS and CDR2 is YYNGEE. The CDR3 extends over 15 amino acids. Trimming took 0 bases from V and 3 from J; bases not matched to a gene: 3. CDR3 in DNA: TGTGCCAGCAGCGTAGTATTAGCGGGAGGCTACGAGCAGTACTTC. It is translated as CASSVVLAGGYEQYF.